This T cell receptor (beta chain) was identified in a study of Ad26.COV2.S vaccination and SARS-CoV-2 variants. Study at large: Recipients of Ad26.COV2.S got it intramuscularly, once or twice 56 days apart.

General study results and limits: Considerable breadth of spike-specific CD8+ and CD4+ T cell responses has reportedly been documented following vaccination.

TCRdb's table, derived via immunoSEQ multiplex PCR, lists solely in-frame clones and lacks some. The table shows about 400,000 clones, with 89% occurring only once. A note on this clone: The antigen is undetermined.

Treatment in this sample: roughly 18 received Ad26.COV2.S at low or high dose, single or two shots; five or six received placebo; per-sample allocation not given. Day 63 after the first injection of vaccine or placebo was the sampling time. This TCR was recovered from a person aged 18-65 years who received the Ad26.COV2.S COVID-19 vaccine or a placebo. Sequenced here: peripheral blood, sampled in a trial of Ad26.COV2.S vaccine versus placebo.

The CDR3 loop is CASSHLFKASALYEQYF. The CDR3 DNA reads TGTGCCAGCAGCCACCTCTTTAAGGCCTCTGCCCTCTACGAGCAGTACTTC. J is TRBJ2-7 and V is TRBV5-8; D uncertain. The CDR3 extends over 17 amino acids. CDR1 is SGHTS and CDR2 is YDEGEE in the germline V gene. Between the trimmed V and J ends, which lost 4 bases and 3 bases, there was a span of 23 bases.